Listed here is a single T cell receptor beta chain. TCRdb analysed the PCR reads with MiXCR anew, one entry per CDR3 protein. The sample carries about 510,000 distinct CDR3 sequences, roughly 24% recorded once. This entry belongs to a study of molecular identifiers for immune sequencing clone quantification. The CDR3 consists of 13 residues. Trimming cost V 7 bases and J 0 bases, with 8 bases left between them. Germline V gene data show CDR1 as SGHDT and CDR2 as YYEEEE. The sorting of naive CD8 T cells used the CD8+CD4-CCR7+CD45RA+ phenotype. The V and J genes are TRBV5-6 and TRBJ2-1; the D is unclear. The specimen was naive CD8+ T cells from blood, with Jurkat cell RNA spiked in. The subset here: FACS-sorted CD8+CD4-CCR7+CD45RA+ naive T cells. This receptor was obtained from a human donor in good health. Some libraries in this study had Jurkat cell RNA spiked in. The DNA of the CDR3 is TGTGCCAGCGGCCCTGCCTCCTACAATGAGCAGTTCTTC. This gives the protein CASGPASYNEQFF. Full variable domain (missing parts from reference TRBV5-6 and TRBJ2-1): DAGVTQSPTHLIKTRGQQVTLRCSPKSGHDTVSWYQQALGQGPQFIFQYYEEEERQRGNFPDRFSGHQFPNYSSELNVNALLLGDSALYLCASGPASYNEQFFGPGTRLTVL.